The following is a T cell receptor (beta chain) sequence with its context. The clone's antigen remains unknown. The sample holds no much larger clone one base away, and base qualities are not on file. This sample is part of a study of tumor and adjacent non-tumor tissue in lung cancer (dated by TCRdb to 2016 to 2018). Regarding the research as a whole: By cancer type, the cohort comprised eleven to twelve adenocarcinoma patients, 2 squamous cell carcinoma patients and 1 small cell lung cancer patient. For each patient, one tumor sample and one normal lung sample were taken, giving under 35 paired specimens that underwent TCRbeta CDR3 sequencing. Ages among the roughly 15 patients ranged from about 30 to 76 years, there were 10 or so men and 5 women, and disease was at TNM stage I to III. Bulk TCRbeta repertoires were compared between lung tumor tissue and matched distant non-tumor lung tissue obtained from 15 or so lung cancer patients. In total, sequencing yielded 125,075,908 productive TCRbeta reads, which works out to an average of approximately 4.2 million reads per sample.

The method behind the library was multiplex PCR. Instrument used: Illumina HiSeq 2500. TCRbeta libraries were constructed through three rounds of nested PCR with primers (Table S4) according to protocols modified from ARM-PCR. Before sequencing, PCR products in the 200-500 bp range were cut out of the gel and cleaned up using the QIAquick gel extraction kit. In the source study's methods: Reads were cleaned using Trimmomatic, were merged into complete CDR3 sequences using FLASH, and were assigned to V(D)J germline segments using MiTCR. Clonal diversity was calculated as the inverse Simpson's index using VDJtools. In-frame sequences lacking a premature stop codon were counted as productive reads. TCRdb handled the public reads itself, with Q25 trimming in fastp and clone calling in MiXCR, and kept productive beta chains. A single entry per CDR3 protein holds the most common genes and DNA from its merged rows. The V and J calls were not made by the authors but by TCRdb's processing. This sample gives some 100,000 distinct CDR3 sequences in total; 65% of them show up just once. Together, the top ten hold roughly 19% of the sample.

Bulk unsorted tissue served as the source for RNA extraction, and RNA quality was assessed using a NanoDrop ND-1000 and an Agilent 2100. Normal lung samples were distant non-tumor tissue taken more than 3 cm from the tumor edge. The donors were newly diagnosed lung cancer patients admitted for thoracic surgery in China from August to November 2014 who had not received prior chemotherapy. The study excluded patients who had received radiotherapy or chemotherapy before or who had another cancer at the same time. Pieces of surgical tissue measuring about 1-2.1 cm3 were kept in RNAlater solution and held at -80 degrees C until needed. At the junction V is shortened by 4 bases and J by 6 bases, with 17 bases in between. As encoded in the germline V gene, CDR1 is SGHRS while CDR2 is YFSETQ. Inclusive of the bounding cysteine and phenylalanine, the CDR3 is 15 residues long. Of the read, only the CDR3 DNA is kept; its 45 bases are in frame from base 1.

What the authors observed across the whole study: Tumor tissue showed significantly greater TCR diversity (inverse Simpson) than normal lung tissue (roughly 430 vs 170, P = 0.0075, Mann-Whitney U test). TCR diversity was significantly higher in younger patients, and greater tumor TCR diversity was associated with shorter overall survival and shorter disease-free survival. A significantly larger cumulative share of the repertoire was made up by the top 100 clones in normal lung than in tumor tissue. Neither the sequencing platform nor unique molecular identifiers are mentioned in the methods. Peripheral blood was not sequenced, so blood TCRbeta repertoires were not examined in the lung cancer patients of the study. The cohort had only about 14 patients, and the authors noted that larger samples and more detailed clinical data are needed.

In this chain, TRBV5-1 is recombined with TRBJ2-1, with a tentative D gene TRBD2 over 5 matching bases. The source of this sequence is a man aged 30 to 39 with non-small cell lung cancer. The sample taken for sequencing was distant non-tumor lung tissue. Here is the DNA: TGCGCCAGCAGCCCCGAACTAGTACTTCCCAATGAGCAGTTCTTC. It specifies CASSPELVLPNEQFF.